A selection of T cell receptor beta chains follows, all from one sample in a study of blood T cell repertoires in COVID-19. Data came from immunoSEQ multiplex PCR; TCRdb stores just in-frame clones and leaves some out. The sample records 150,000 to 200,000 clones, roughly 90% being singletons. The sample consisted of peripheral blood. These receptors all come from a woman aged 60-70 years with COVID-19, enrolled during active disease. Both conserved end residues are part of each CDR3. A D gene is named only where the DNA matches it firmly. Expanded clones are given a class, and other clones once, few, many or no size at all.

J gene | CDR3 length | V gene | D gene | clone size | CDR3 protein | CDR3 DNA
TRBJ2-3 | 14 | TRBV5-5 | - | - | CASSLLVASDTQYF | TGTGCCAGCAGCTTGTTGGTAGCGTCAGATACGCAGTATTTT
TRBJ1-5 | 13 | TRBV6-5 | - | many | CASSRGLWQPQHF | TGTGCCAGCAGTAGAGGGTTATGGCAGCCCCAGCATTTT
TRBJ1-5 | 16 | TRBV19 | - | - | CASSIQRIQREQPQHF | TGTGCCAGTAGTATTCAGCGCATCCAGAGGGAACAGCCCCAGCATTTT
TRBJ2-7 | 15 | TRBV19 | TRBD1 | few | CASSMEQGEVREQYF | TGTGCCAGTAGTATGGAACAGGGGGAAGTACGGGAGCAGTACTTC
TRBJ2-1 | 15 | TRBV6-2/TRBV6-3 | - | - | CASSSKLLGDNEQFF | TGTGCCAGCAGCTCAAAATTACTGGGCGACAATGAGCAGTTCTTC
TRBJ1-4 | 15 | TRBV5-5 | TRBD1 | once | CASSPIGTGEEKLFF | TGTGCCAGCAGCCCCATAGGGACAGGGGAGGAAAAACTGTTTTTT
TRBJ2-1 | 17 | TRBV5-1 | - | - | CASSPQSSSASYNEQFF | TGCGCCAGCAGCCCGCAATCCTCGAGCGCCTCCTACAATGAGCAGTTCTTC
TRBJ1-2 | 14 | TRBV3-1/TRBV3-2 | - | - | CASNQAGRCRGYTF | TGTGCCAGCAACCAGGCAGGGCGTTGCCGAGGCTACACCTTC
TRBJ2-5 | 15 | TRBV5-1 | - | - | CASSLSSGQTETQYF | TGCGCCAGCAGCTTGTCATCCGGACAGACAGAGACCCAGTACTTC
TRBJ2-2 | 16 | TRBV24-1 | TRBD2 | - | CATSPRLAGGPGELFF | TGTGCCACCAGTCCAAGACTAGCGGGAGGCCCCGGGGAGCTGTTTTTT
TRBJ2-3 | 16 | TRBV11-2 | TRBD1 | - | CASSLAGTGPPDTQYF | TGTGCCAGCAGCTTGGCTGGGACAGGGCCCCCAGATACGCAGTATTTT
TRBJ2-7 | 20 | TRBV3-1/TRBV3-2 | TRBD2 | - | CASSRERFPGGWVVDYEQYF | TGTGCCAGCAGCCGGGAAAGGTTTCCGGGAGGGTGGGTAGTGGACTACGAGCAGTACTTC
TRBJ1-5 | 13 | TRBV18 | TRBD1 | - | CASSPTGDQPQHF | TGTGCCAGCTCACCAACAGGGGACCAGCCCCAGCATTTT
TRBJ1-2 | 11 | TRBV10-3 | - | - | CAISEDGDYTF | TGTGCCATCAGTGAGGACGGAGACTACACCTTC
TRBJ2-3 | 15 | TRBV7-7 | TRBD2 | once | CASSSSGSGADTQYF | TGTGCTAGCAGCTCGAGCGGGAGTGGTGCAGATACGCAGTATTTT
TRBJ1-6 | 14 | TRBV28 | - | - | CASSGGPRNSPLHF | TGTGCCAGCAGTGGCGGGCCCAGGAATTCACCCCTCCACTTT
TRBJ1-2 | 16 | TRBV3-1/TRBV3-2 | TRBD1 | - | CASSQERQGVKKGYTF | TGTGCCAGCAGCCAAGAGAGACAGGGGGTAAAGAAGGGCTACACCTTC
TRBJ2-1 | 15 | TRBV30 | TRBD2 | few | CAWSVLAASYNEQFF | TGTGCCTGGAGTGTACTAGCGGCCTCCTACAATGAGCAGTTCTTC
TRBJ2-7 | 10 | TRBV30 | - | - | CASGSYEQYF | TGTGCCTCGGGGTCTTACGAGCAGTACTTC
TRBJ2-7 | 15 | TRBV5-1 | TRBD1 | - | CASSPRTGGADEQYF | TGCGCCAGCAGCCCACGGACAGGGGGCGCGGACGAGCAGTACTTC
TRBJ2-2 | 19 | TRBV3-1/TRBV3-2 | - | - | CASSQISFRWETNTGELFF | TGTGCCAGCAGCCAAATTTCCTTTCGGTGGGAGACGAACACCGGGGAGCTGTTTTTT
TRBJ2-3 | 16 | TRBV7-9 | TRBD2 | - | CASSHGTSGRANTQYF | TGTGCCAGCAGCCATGGGACTAGCGGGAGGGCCAATACGCAGTATTTT
TRBJ1-4 | 14 | TRBV7-9 | TRBD1 | few | CASRSDRGGEKLFF | TGTGCCAGCAGATCAGACAGGGGTGGGGAAAAACTGTTTTTT
TRBJ1-2 | 12 | TRBV6-5 | TRBD1 | - | CATMGQGYGYTF | TGTGCCACTATGGGACAGGGCTATGGCTACACCTTC
TRBJ1-4 | 17 | TRBV5-1 | TRBD1 | - | CASSSRDRGRTNEKLFF | TGCGCCAGCAGCTCCCGGGACAGGGGGCGCACTAATGAAAAACTGTTTTTT
TRBJ1-3 | 14 | TRBV3-1/TRBV3-2 | - | - | CASSRTGFGNTIYF | TGTGCCAGCAGCCGAACAGGGTTTGGAAACACCATATATTTT
TRBJ2-5 | 13 | TRBV30 | TRBD2 | - | CAWRNGGAETQYF | TGTGCCTGGAGGAACGGGGGGGCAGAGACCCAGTACTTC
TRBJ1-5 | 14 | TRBV5-1 | - | many | CASSSKGGGQPQHF | TGCGCCAGCAGCTCCAAAGGGGGGGGTCAGCCCCAGCATTTT
TRBJ2-7 | 17 | TRBV20-1 | TRBD2 | - | CSASGRLAGGRAYEQYF | TGCAGTGCTAGTGGGCGACTAGCGGGAGGGAGGGCCTACGAGCAGTACTTC
TRBJ2-3 | 16 | TRBV11-2 | TRBD2 | - | CASSLPLAGGKDTQYF | TGTGCCAGCAGCTTACCCCTAGCGGGAGGGAAAGATACGCAGTATTTT
TRBJ2-7 | 13 | TRBV5-1 | - | - | CASSFLPTYEQYF | TGCGCCAGCAGCTTCCTACCCACCTACGAGCAGTACTTC
TRBJ2-4 | 15 | TRBV28 | - | - | CASSSPGGQRNIQYF | TGTGCCAGCAGTTCCCCCGGGGGTCAGAGAAACATTCAGTACTTC
TRBJ1-3 | 15 | TRBV21-1 | - | - | CASGEPGQNWDTIYF | TGTGCCAGCGGGGAGCCCGGACAGAATTGGGACACCATATATTTT
TRBJ2-7 | 12 | TRBV5-5 | - | few | CASSQGNYEQYF | TGTGCCAGCAGCCAGGGGAACTACGAGCAGTACTTC
TRBJ2-7 | 13 | TRBV11-3 | - | - | CASSLFGESEQYF | TGTGCCAGCAGCTTATTCGGGGAATCCGAGCAGTACTTC
TRBJ2-1 | 17 | TRBV19 | - | - | CASSLQDDHGRYNEQFF | TGTGCCAGTAGTTTACAGGACGATCACGGACGGTACAATGAGCAGTTCTTC
TRBJ2-5 | 13 | TRBV27 | - | - | CASSYRVQETQYF | TGTGCCAGCTCCTACAGGGTCCAAGAGACCCAGTACTTC
TRBJ2-7 | 14 | TRBV6-2/TRBV6-3 | TRBD2 | - | CASSLVGGKHEQYF | TGTGCCAGCAGCCTCGTGGGGGGGAAGCACGAGCAGTACTTC
TRBJ1-4 | 15 | TRBV11-3 | - | few | CASSFLTGQGEKLFF | TGTGCCAGCAGCTTTCTGACAGGCCAGGGTGAAAAACTGTTTTTT
TRBJ2-7 | 11 | TRBV20-1 | TRBD2 | - | CSNSGSHEQYF | TGCAGCAATAGCGGGAGCCACGAGCAGTACTTC
TRBJ2-7 | 12 | TRBV14 | - | - | CASSQVFTAKYF | TGTGCCAGCAGCCAAGTCTTTACCGCGAAGTACTTC
TRBJ1-1 | 15 | TRBV5-8 | TRBD1 | - | CASSRGTGSWTEAFF | TGTGCCAGCAGCCGCGGGACAGGGAGTTGGACTGAAGCTTTCTTT
TRBJ2-3 | 12 | TRBV29-1 | TRBD1 | - | CSVEQGADTQYF | TGCAGCGTTGAGCAGGGGGCAGATACGCAGTATTTT
TRBJ2-1 | 14 | TRBV11-3 | TRBD2 | - | CASTPTSGRNEQFF | TGTGCCAGCACCCCGACTAGCGGGAGGAATGAGCAGTTCTTC
TRBJ2-5 | 15 | TRBV24-1 | TRBD1 | - | CATGAGQGIGETQYF | TGTGCCACCGGTGCCGGACAGGGAATAGGAGAGACCCAGTACTTC
TRBJ2-2 | 17 | TRBV10-3 | TRBD2 | - | CAISGRSGRADTGELFF | TGTGCCATCAGTGGTCGGAGCGGGAGGGCCGACACCGGGGAGCTGTTTTTT
TRBJ1-2 | 13 | TRBV19 | - | - | CASSASNNYGYTF | TGTGCCAGTAGTGCCTCTAATAACTATGGCTACACCTTC
TRBJ1-1 | 14 | TRBV28 | - | once | CASGYDSQNTEAFF | TGTGCCAGCGGCTACGACAGTCAGAACACTGAAGCTTTCTTT
TRBJ2-1 | 14 | TRBV6-1 | - | - | CASSEAGSYNEQFF | TGTGCCAGCAGTGAAGCCGGGTCCTACAATGAGCAGTTCTTC
TRBJ2-1 | 17 | TRBV19 | TRBD2 | once | CASIPRIAGGSYNEQFF | TGTGCCAGTATCCCGAGAATAGCGGGAGGGTCCTACAATGAGCAGTTCTTC
TRBJ2-3 | 15 | TRBV6-4 | TRBD2 | - | CASSLAGGPPDTQYF | TGTGCCAGCAGTCTAGCGGGAGGCCCCCCAGATACGCAGTATTTT
TRBJ1-2 | 13 | TRBV2 | - | few | CASSKRPNYGYTF | TGTGCCAGCAGCAAGAGGCCTAACTATGGCTACACCTTC
TRBJ1-3 | 14 | TRBV29-1 | - | once | CSVSPAGLGNTIYF | TGCAGCGTCTCCCCCGCGGGGTTGGGAAACACCATATATTTT
TRBJ2-1 | 14 | TRBV30 | TRBD1 | - | CAWSAGTEYNEQFF | TGTGCCTGGAGTGCAGGGACAGAGTACAATGAGCAGTTCTTC